This T cell receptor beta chain was captured by sequencing in a study of CD8 T cells in ankylosing spondylitis. Study results and limitations: Disease-linked clones were CD8+ and relatively rare in peripheral blood.

The CDR3 loop spans 14 amino acids. Germline CDR1 and CDR2: MNHNS and SASEGT. J lost 1 base, V lost 7 bases, and 6 bases had no gene match. This clonotype was recorded many times. Its antigen is unknown. As the method for making TCR beta libraries, quantitative 5'-RACE with molecular barcodes was used. MiXCR, applied by TCRdb to the 5' RACE reads, yields one record per CDR3 protein. Of about 220,000 distinct CDR3 sequences in the sample, about 11% were seen once. This receptor was obtained from a male donor with ankylosing spondylitis or in good health (not recorded which). The sequenced sample consisted of blood, either unsorted or a sorted T cell fraction (not recorded which). The rearrangement links TRBV6-1 to TRBJ1-1, with 7 bases fitting TRBD1. The CDR3 DNA follows: TGTGCCAGCATAACCGGGACAGCGAACACTGAAGCTTTCTTT. Residues: CASITGTANTEAFF.